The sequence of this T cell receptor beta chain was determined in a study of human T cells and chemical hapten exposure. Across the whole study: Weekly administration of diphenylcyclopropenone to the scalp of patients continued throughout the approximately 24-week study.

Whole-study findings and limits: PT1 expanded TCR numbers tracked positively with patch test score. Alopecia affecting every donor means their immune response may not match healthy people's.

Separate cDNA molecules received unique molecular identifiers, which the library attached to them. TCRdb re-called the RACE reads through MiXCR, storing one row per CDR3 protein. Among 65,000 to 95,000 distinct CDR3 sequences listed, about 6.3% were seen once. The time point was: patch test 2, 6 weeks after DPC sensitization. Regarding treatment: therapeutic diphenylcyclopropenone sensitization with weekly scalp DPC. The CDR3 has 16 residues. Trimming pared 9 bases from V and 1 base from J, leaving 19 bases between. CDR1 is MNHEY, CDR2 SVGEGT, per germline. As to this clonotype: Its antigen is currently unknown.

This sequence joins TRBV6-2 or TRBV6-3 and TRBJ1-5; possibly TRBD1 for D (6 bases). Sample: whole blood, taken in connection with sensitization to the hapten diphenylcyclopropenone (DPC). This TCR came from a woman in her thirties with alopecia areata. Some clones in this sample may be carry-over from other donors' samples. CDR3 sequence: CASLRAGASSNQPQHF. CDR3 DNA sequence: TGTGCCAGTCTCCGTGCAGGGGCATCGAGCAATCAGCCCCAGCATTTT.